The rows below give T cell receptor beta chains drawn from one sample of a study of blood T cell repertoires in COVID-19. Data came from immunoSEQ multiplex PCR; TCRdb stores just in-frame clones and leaves some out. The table includes 100,000 or so clones, approximately 91% detected once. What was sequenced was peripheral blood. All receptors come from a man aged 50 to 60 with acute or convalescent COVID-19. The CDR3 runs from the conserved cysteine through the conserved F or W. A D gene is named only where the DNA matches it firmly. Only some rows state a clone size, as once, few, many or a class for expanded clones.

TRBJ1-4 TRBD1 TRBV2 . CASSETGGRNEKLFF TGTGCCAGCAGCGAGACAGGGGGCAGGAATGAAAAACTGTTTTTT
TRBJ2-5 . TRBV11-2 . CASSFTRTKGETQYF TGTGCCAGCAGCTTTACCAGGACTAAAGGAGAGACCCAGTACTTC
TRBJ2-1 TRBD1 TRBV3-1/TRBV3-2 few CASSPTTGSYNEQFF TGTGCCAGCAGCCCTACGACAGGGTCCTACAATGAGCAGTTCTTC
TRBJ1-5 TRBD1 TRBV6-5 . CASRWTGNQPQHF TGTGCCAGCAGATGGACAGGGAATCAGCCCCAGCATTTT
TRBJ2-3 . TRBV5-6 few CASSTRVTDTQYF TGTGCCAGCAGCACCAGGGTCACAGATACGCAGTATTTT
TRBJ2-5 . TRBV7-9 . CASSPSGLIQETQYF TGTGCCAGCAGCCCCTCGGGACTCATCCAAGAGACCCAGTACTTC
TRBJ2-7 . TRBV3-1/TRBV3-2 . CASSHTGGGKYYEQYF TGTGCCAGCAGCCACACCGGTGGGGGGAAATACTACGAGCAGTACTTC
TRBJ1-4 TRBD1 TRBV30 . CACRTGTWEKLFF TGTGCCTGTCGGACAGGGACTTGGGAAAAACTGTTTTTT
TRBJ2-3 TRBD2 TRBV7-3 . CASSMRGGEGGTDTQYF TGTGCCAGCAGTATGAGGGGAGGGGAAGGAGGCACAGATACGCAGTATTTT
TRBJ2-3 TRBD2 TRBV13 . CASSLMVRGGSTDTQYF TGTGCCAGCAGCTTAATGGTCCGCGGGGGTTCCACAGATACGCAGTATTTT
TRBJ2-1 TRBD1 TRBV27 . CASSLLTVPGGYNEQFF TGTGCCAGCAGTCTACTGACCGTCCCAGGGGGATACAATGAGCAGTTCTTC
TRBJ2-1 . TRBV19 . CASSTRGPYNEQFF TGTGCCAGTAGTACCAGGGGCCCCTACAATGAGCAGTTCTTC
TRBJ1-3 . TRBV30 . CAWSRPGNSGNTIYF TGTGCCTGGAGTAGGCCCGGGAACTCTGGAAACACCATATATTTT
TRBJ1-2 . TRBV2 . CASTEGRGQLLYGYTF TGTGCCAGCACCGAAGGGAGAGGACAGCTCCTCTATGGCTACACCTTC
TRBJ1-5 . TRBV3-1/TRBV3-2 . CASSQTRGQPQHF TGTGCCAGCAGCCAAACTCGGGGGCAGCCCCAGCATTTT
TRBJ2-5 TRBD2 TRBV6-5 . CASRRLAGRETQYF TGTGCCAGCAGAAGACTAGCTGGTCGGGAGACCCAGTACTTC
TRBJ2-3 TRBD2 TRBV19 once CASSTGTIGTQYF TGTGCCAGTAGTACCGGGACTATCGGTACGCAGTATTTT
TRBJ1-1 . TRBV5-8 few CASSLLPLNTEAFF TGTGCCAGCAGCTTGCTTCCTTTAAACACTGAAGCTTTCTTT
TRBJ1-6 TRBD1 TRBV19 . CASSKGDRGGSPLHF TGTGCCAGTAGTAAGGGGGACAGGGGAGGGTCACCCCTCCACTTT
TRBJ1-5 . TRBV5-1 . CASSPPAGAVPQHF TGCGCCAGCAGCCCGCCGGCAGGAGCGGTGCCCCAGCATTTT
TRBJ1-4 . TRBV6-5 . CASRALTATNEKLFF TGTGCCAGCAGGGCCTTGACAGCAACTAATGAAAAACTGTTTTTT
TRBJ1-1 . TRBV2 . CASSARDKIEAFF TGTGCCAGCAGTGCTAGGGACAAGATTGAAGCTTTCTTT
TRBJ1-6 . TRBV5-1 . CASSSRDNYNSPLHF TGCGCCAGCAGCAGCCGGGACAACTATAATTCACCCCTCCACTTT
TRBJ1-1 . TRBV5-4 . CASSPKGGANTEAFF TGTGCCAGCAGCCCGAAGGGGGGGGCCAACACTGAAGCTTTCTTT
TRBJ2-1 . TRBV27 . CASSFLATGVYNEQFF TGTGCCAGCAGTTTTCTGGCGACAGGAGTCTACAATGAGCAGTTCTTC
TRBJ1-3 TRBD1 TRBV7-9 . CASSFGSWGQGTGNTIYF TGTGCCAGCAGCTTCGGTTCGTGGGGACAGGGGACTGGAAACACCATATATTTT
TRBJ1-1 . TRBV21-1 few CASSKGQGLLLNTEAFF TGTGCCAGCAGCAAAGGACAGGGGCTTCTGTTGAACACTGAAGCTTTCTTT
TRBJ2-3 TRBD2 TRBV11-3 once CASSSSGVRTDTQYF TGTGCCAGCAGCTCTAGCGGGGTTCGCACAGATACGCAGTATTTT
TRBJ2-5 TRBD1 TRBV7-2 . CASSSDRDFHRTQYF TGTGCCAGCAGCTCGGACAGGGACTTTCATAGGACCCAGTACTTC
TRBJ2-5 TRBD2 TRBV24-1 . CATALGGGSTEKETQYF TGTGCCACCGCACTGGGGGGAGGGTCGACAGAGAAAGAGACCCAGTACTTC
TRBJ1-4 TRBD1 TRBV5-6 . CASSLRTGGSEKLFF TGTGCCAGCAGCCTCCGTACAGGGGGCAGTGAAAAACTGTTTTTT
TRBJ2-7 . TRBV4-1 . CASSQEPIYYEQYF TGCGCCAGCAGCCAAGAACCAATCTACTACGAGCAGTACTTC